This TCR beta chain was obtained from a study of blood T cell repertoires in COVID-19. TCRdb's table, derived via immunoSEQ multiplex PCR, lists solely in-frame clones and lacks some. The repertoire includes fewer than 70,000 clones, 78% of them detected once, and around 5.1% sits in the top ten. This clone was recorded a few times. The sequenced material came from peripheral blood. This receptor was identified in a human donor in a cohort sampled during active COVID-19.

The CDR3 protein is CASSEGPGLAGTEQFF. Written as DNA, the CDR3 is TGTGCCAGCAGTGAAGGACCGGGACTAGCGGGGACCGAGCAGTTCTTC. The rearrangement uses TRBV2 and TRBJ2-1, with TRBD2 matching over 13 bases. V lost 1 base to trimming and J lost 10 bases; unmatched junction nucleotides: 7. CDR1 is SNHLY and CDR2 is FYNNEI in the germline V gene. This CDR3 spans 16 amino acids. The variable domain in full, with the rest retrieved from reference TRBV2 and TRBJ2-1, is EPEVTQTPSHQVTQMGQEVILRCVPISNHLYFYWYRQILGQKVEFLVSFYNNEISEKSEIFDDQFSVERPDGSNFTLKIRSTKLEDSAMYFCASSEGPGLAGTEQFFGPGTRLTVL.